The 21 T cell receptor beta chains listed next were all sequenced from one sample in a study of beta chain features in type 1 diabetes. Regarding the study as a whole: There was a moderate but significant shortening of TCRB CDR3s in all four CD4+ subsets of Type 1 diabetes patients.

Sequenced material consisted of expressed TCRB transcripts (all of the isolated RNA was reverse transcribed). Only in-frame clones appear in the TCRdb table, and some are missing; sequencing was by immunoSEQ multiplex PCR. The table has about 340,000 clones, around an eighth seen once. What these receptors recognize is not known. Sequencing was performed on naive CD4+ T cells from blood. The receptors shown here come from a woman under 30 with type 1 diabetes.

This clone was seen more than once but under ten times. The sample holds other DNA sequences that translate to the same CDR3. The rearrangement uses TRBV5-1 and TRBJ1-1, with TRBD1 identical over 7 bases. The V segment lost 1 base and the J segment 4 bases; nucleotides outside the gene matches: 4. Germline V gene sequence: CDR1 SGHRS, CDR2 YFSETQ. The length of the CDR3 is 14 residues. CDR3 sequence: CASSLMQGGTEAFF. As DNA, the CDR3 is TGCGCCAGCAGCTTGATGCAGGGGGGCACTGAAGCTTTCTTT.

The chain recombines TRBV28 with TRBJ2-3; D may be TRBD2 (6 bases). This CDR3 is 14 amino acids long. CDR1 is MDHEN and CDR2 is SYDVKM in the germline V gene. V was shortened by 5 bases and J by 5 bases, with 14 bases between the two germline ends. The CDR3 protein is CASSLLATLDTQYF. The CDR3 bases are TGTGCCAGCAGTCTTCTAGCGACCCTAGATACGCAGTATTTT.

This clone was picked up a small number of times. This chain links TRBV18 with TRBJ1-1; 7 positions agree with TRBD1. Looked up from germline, CDR1 is KGHSH and CDR2 is LQKENI. This CDR3 contains 14 residues. Losses at the gene ends were 1 base for V and 4 bases for J; bases not matched to a gene: 3. The CDR3 DNA reads as TGTGCCAGCTCACCACGGGGGACAGCCACTGAAGCTTTCTTT. Translated: CASSPRGTATEAFF. Full variable domain (remainder filled in from reference TRBV18 and TRBJ1-1): NAGVMQNPRHLVRRRGQEARLRCSPMKGHSHVYWYRQLPEEGLKFMVYLQKENIIDESGMPKERFSAEFPKEGPSILRIQQVVRGDSAAYFCASSPRGTATEAFFGQGTRLTVV.

In this sample, this clone turned up a few times. The chain has TRBV25-1 and TRBJ2-5; 10 bases are shared with TRBD1. J was trimmed by 5 bases and V by 0 bases; bases with no gene match: 6. The CDR3 covers 16 residues. Germline lookup yields CDR1 MGHDK and CDR2 SYGVNS. DNA of the CDR3: TGTGCCAGCAGTGAATATTTGACAGGGGGCCGGGAGACCCAGTACTTC. Encoded protein: CASSEYLTGGRETQYF.

This clone appeared a few times. The V and J genes are TRBV18 and TRBJ2-3; possible D gene TRBD2, 6 bases. CDR1 KGHSH and CDR2 LQKENI come from the germline V gene. V dropped 4 bases and J dropped 0 bases, with 8 bases sitting between them. This CDR3 spans 14 amino acids. As DNA, the CDR3 is TGTGCCAGCTCACGCGGGGATAGCACAGATACGCAGTATTTT. It encodes CASSRGDSTDTQYF. Full variable domain (outside the CDR3, taken from reference TRBV18 and TRBJ2-3): NAGVMQNPRHLVRRRGQEARLRCSPMKGHSHVYWYRQLPEEGLKFMVYLQKENIIDESGMPKERFSAEFPKEGPSILRIQQVVRGDSAAYFCASSRGDSTDTQYFGPGTRLTVL.

A note on this clone: Additional DNA sequences in this sample encode the identical CDR3. The chain joins TRBV5-4 to TRBJ2-5; perhaps TRBD1 as D (6 bases). Trimming left V 0 bases short and J 3 bases short, with 9 bases between. The germline CDR1 and CDR2 sequences are SGHNT and YYREEE (reference sequence). The CDR3 is 14 amino acids. The CDR3 region has the DNA TGTGCCAGCAGCTTGGTTAACAGGGAAGAGACCCAGTACTTC. Translated, it gives CASSLVNREETQYF. Supplemented by reference TRBV5-4 and TRBJ2-5, the full variable domain reads ETGVTQSPTHLIKTRGQQVTLRCSSQSGHNTVSWYQQALGQGPQFIFQYYREEENGRGNFPPRFSGLQFPNYSSELNVNALELDDSALYLCASSLVNREETQYFGPGTRLLVL.

This clone was seen once. The rearrangement links TRBV5-1 to TRBJ1-1; D possibly corresponds to TRBD1 (6 bases). The V gene's germline CDR1 is SGHRS and CDR2 YFSETQ. CDR3 length: 13 residues. V lost 6 bases, J lost 2 bases, and 11 bases lay in between. CDR3 sequence (DNA): TGCGCCAGCATCCCAGGGGTAAACACTGAAGCTTTCTTT. Its protein product is CASIPGVNTEAFF. Drawing the rest from reference TRBV5-1 and TRBJ1-1, the complete variable domain is KAGVTQTPRYLIKTRGQQVTLSCSPISGHRSVSWYQQTPGQGLQFLFEYFSETQRNKGNFPGRFSGRQFSNSRSEMNVSTLELGDSALYLCASIPGVNTEAFFGQGTRLTVV.

The chain combines TRBV5-6 with TRBJ2-1; 7 bases are shared with TRBD2. Trimming removed 5 bases from V and 6 bases from J; junction bases left unmatched: 8. This CDR3 has 14 amino acids. CDR1 and CDR2 from the germline V gene are SGHDT and YYEEEE. The CDR3 protein is CASRRGRRGNEQFF. CDR3 DNA: TGTGCCAGCAGGCGCGGGAGACGAGGCAATGAGCAGTTCTTC.

The chain joins TRBV25-1 to TRBJ1-2; 7 bases agree with TRBD1. CDR3 length: 13 residues. The germline gives CDR1 MGHDK, CDR2 SYGVNS. V lost 4 bases and J lost 5; bases outside the gene matches: 4. CDR3 amino acids: CASSVGQLYGYTF. DNA for the CDR3: TGTGCCAGCAGTGTGGGACAGCTATATGGCTACACCTTC.

The gene calls are TRBV5-1 and TRBJ1-5; 8 nucleotides align to TRBD1. CDR1 is SGHRS and CDR2 is YFSETQ in the germline V gene. Trimming cost V 4 bases and J 7 bases; bases outside gene matches: 13. The CDR3 loop spans 16 amino acids. CDR3 in DNA: TGCGCCAGCAGCCCCTCGGACAGGGAACAAGGCCAGCCCCAGCATTTT. As protein: CASSPSDREQGQPQHF.

This clone turned up a few times. The chain combines TRBV5-1 with TRBJ1-1; perhaps TRBD1 as D (6 bases). Trimming removed 7 bases at V and 3 bases at J, with 16 bases between. The CDR3 has 14 residues. Germline V gene data show CDR1 as SGHRS and CDR2 as YFSETQ. The CDR3 protein is CASGNRVGDTEAFF. CDR3 DNA sequence: TGCGCCAGCGGCAACAGGGTGGGAGACACTGAAGCTTTCTTT.

In its sample, this clone was seen a few times. The CDR3, as DNA: TGTGCCATCCCCGGCCTAGCGGGGACGAATGAGCAGTTCTTC. Amino acids: CAIPGLAGTNEQFF. V gene TRBV28 combines with J gene TRBJ2-1; 9 bases line up with TRBD2. Germline assignment: CDR1 MDHEN and CDR2 SYDVKM. The CDR3 is 14 residues long. J lost 7 bases, V lost 10 bases, and 11 bases had no gene match.

The chain carries TRBV2 and TRBJ2-3, with 8 bases identical to TRBD2. Germline V gene lookup returns CDR1 SNHLY and CDR2 FYNNEI. V lost 10 bases to trimming and J lost 3 bases; unmatched junction nucleotides: 9. The CDR3 is made up of 14 amino acids. The CDR3 spells CATQMSGRTDTQYF. The CDR3 DNA sequence: TGTGCCACCCAGATGAGCGGGAGAACAGATACGCAGTATTTT.

The chain uses TRBV4-1 and TRBJ1-5; weak D call: TRBD1 (5 bases). Germline V CDR1 and CDR2: MGHRA, YSYEKL. The CDR3 has 15 amino acids. V was pared by 4 bases and J by 5 bases, with 15 bases between. CDR3 protein: CASSPQTGGYQPQHF. The DNA for the CDR3 is TGCGCCAGCAGCCCTCAGACCGGGGGATATCAGCCCCAGCATTTT.

This clone was detected a few times. The rearrangement links TRBV7-9 to TRBJ2-2, with D possibly TRBD1 on 6 matching bases. The CDR3 runs to 14 residues. Trimming cost V 5 bases and J 7 bases, with 14 bases left between them. Germline values: CDR1 SEHNR, CDR2 FQNEAQ (reference sequence). CDR3 bases: TGTGCCAGCAGCGGCCTGGACAGCCGCGGGGAGCTGTTTTTT. Its translation is CASSGLDSRGELFF.

The chain has TRBV14 and TRBJ2-4, with 8 bases fitting TRBD1. The CDR3 is 15 amino acids. V dropped 2 bases and J dropped 5; count of bases not matched to a gene: 5. CDR1 and CDR2 (germline): SGHDN, FVKESK. CDR3 in amino acids: CASSQLTGAENIQYF. CDR3 sequence (DNA): TGTGCCAGCAGCCAACTGACAGGGGCCGAAAACATTCAGTACTTC.

J is TRBJ2-1 and V is TRBV28, with 7 positions matching TRBD2. CDR1 MDHEN and CDR2 SYDVKM come from the germline V gene. With V trimmed by 7 bases and J by 6 bases, 6 bases remained unmatched. This CDR3 has 13 residues. The CDR3 reads CASIIPGGNEQFF. The CDR3 nucleotides are TGTGCCAGCATCATACCGGGGGGCAATGAGCAGTTCTTC.

V gene TRBV6-6 combines with J gene TRBJ2-7; 8 bases map to TRBD2. The CDR3 contains 16 residues. J was trimmed by 3 bases and V by 0 bases; bases with no gene match: 7. Germline CDR1 reads MNHNY; CDR2 reads SVGAGI (reference sequence). The CDR3 loop is CASSYSEREFGYEQYV. DNA of the CDR3: TGTGCCAGCAGTTACTCCGAGCGGGAGTTCGGCTACGAGCAGTACGTC.

This clone turned up a few times. V and J are TRBV7-2 and TRBJ1-3; perhaps TRBD1 as D (6 bases). V was pared by 0 bases and J by 10 bases, with 16 bases between. Looked up from germline, CDR1 is SGHTA and CDR2 is FQGNSA. The CDR3 has 15 amino acids. The CDR3 sequence: CASSLAGLLGATIYF. CDR3 coding DNA: TGTGCCAGCAGCTTAGCGGGGCTGTTGGGGGCGACCATATATTTT.

V usage is TRBV18 and J usage is TRBJ2-7; D is perhaps TRBD1 (5 bases). Germline V gene data show CDR1 as KGHSH and CDR2 as LQKENI. This CDR3 comprises 14 residues. V was trimmed by 4 bases and J by 0 bases, leaving 10 bases between them. The CDR3 DNA reads as TGTGCCAGCTCACGCGGACATGCCTCCTACGAGCAGTACTTC. This sequence encodes CASSRGHASYEQYF. Using reference TRBV18 and TRBJ2-7 for the parts outside the CDR3, the full variable domain is NAGVMQNPRHLVRRRGQEARLRCSPMKGHSHVYWYRQLPEEGLKFMVYLQKENIIDESGMPKERFSAEFPKEGPSILRIQQVVRGDSAAYFCASSRGHASYEQYFGPGTRLTVT.

V and J are TRBV30 and TRBJ2-7, with TRBD1 identical over 7 bases. Germline V gene lookup returns CDR1 GTSNPN and CDR2 SVGIG (reference sequence). This CDR3 comprises 12 residues. V gave up 1 base and J gave up 5 bases; unmatched junction bases: 2. CDR3 in amino acids: CAWSGTGHEQYF. The CDR3 nucleotides read TGTGCCTGGAGTGGGACAGGCCACGAGCAGTACTTC.